What follows describes a single T cell receptor (beta chain). Its antigen is unidentified. Healthy individuals who donated bone marrow served as the donors. This sample was taken from a study of cytomegalovirus exposure and HLA in healthy donors. Regarding the study as a whole: HLA alleles showed associations with 15,000 to 20,000 TCR beta sequences in a later analysis, at a 0.05 false discovery rate. Analyzed later, association rates of TCRs varied across HLA loci, with DRB1 most and HLA-C fewest.

Primers included in the PCR were 60 Vbeta and 13 Jbeta primers. Clones were sequenced by immunoSEQ multiplex PCR, and TCRdb holds only the in-frame ones, with some missing. The repertoire has 140,000 to 150,000 clones, approximately 79% of them found once; the top ten carry 2.9%. V was shortened by 2 bases and J by 2 bases, with 10 bases between the two germline ends. The CDR3 spans 16 residues. The V gene's germline CDR1 is MNHEY and CDR2 SMNVEV (reference sequence). The TCR was taken from a young woman in good health and CMV-seronegative. V and J are TRBV27 and TRBJ2-6; the D gene is possibly TRBD1 (5 bases). Sequencing input: PBMCs. The CDR3 loop is CASSLVGAAGANVLTF. The CDR3 DNA sequence: TGTGCCAGCAGTTTAGTTGGGGCTGCTGGGGCCAACGTCCTGACTTTC.